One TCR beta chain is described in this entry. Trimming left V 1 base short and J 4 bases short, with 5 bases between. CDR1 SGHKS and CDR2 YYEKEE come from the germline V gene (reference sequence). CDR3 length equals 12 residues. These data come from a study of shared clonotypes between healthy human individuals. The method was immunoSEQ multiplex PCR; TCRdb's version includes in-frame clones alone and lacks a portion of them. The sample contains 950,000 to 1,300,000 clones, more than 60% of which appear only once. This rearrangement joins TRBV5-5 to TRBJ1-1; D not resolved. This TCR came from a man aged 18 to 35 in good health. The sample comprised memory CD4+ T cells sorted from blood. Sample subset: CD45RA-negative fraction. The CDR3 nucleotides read TGTGCCAGCAGCTTGAATCCCACTGAAGCTTTCTTT. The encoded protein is CASSLNPTEAFF. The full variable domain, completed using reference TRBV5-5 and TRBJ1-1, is DAGVTQSPTHLIKTRGQQVTLRCSPISGHKSVSWYQQVLGQGPQFIFQYYEKEERGRGNFPDRFSARQFPNYSSELNVNALLLGDSALYLCASSLNPTEAFFGQGTRLTVV.